The rows below give T cell receptor beta chains drawn from one sample of a study of T-cell reconstitution after alpha-beta-depleted transplantation in children. MiXCR, applied by TCRdb to the PCR reads, yields one record per CDR3 protein. The profile covers 500,000 to 600,000 distinct CDR3 sequences, with about 31% appearing a single time and roughly 2.5% taken by the ten largest. This specimen consisted of PBMCs from the stem cell graft donor, obtained from the stem cell graft. The receptor source for this set is a human donor who donated a stem cell graft to a child with aplastic anemia. Each CDR3 is given with its conserved first and last residue. D genes are given only for firm matches. The size field is filled for only some rows; it gives once, few, many or a size class.

V	size	D	J	CDR3	DNA
TRBV27	few	-	TRBJ2-7	CASIVRRDDSYEQYF	TGTGCCAGCATCGTCCGCCGGGACGACTCCTACGAGCAGTACTTC
TRBV7-9	-	TRBD1	TRBJ2-7	CASSFVGGQGTYEQYF	TGTGCCAGCAGCTTCGTAGGCGGACAGGGGACGTACGAGCAGTACTTC
TRBV25-1	-	TRBD1	TRBJ1-1	CASSEPGQGSEAFF	TGTGCCAGCAGTGAACCGGGACAGGGATCTGAAGCTTTCTTT
TRBV4-3	-	-	TRBJ1-4	CASSQELSTVATNEKLFF	TGCGCCAGCAGCCAAGAACTATCCACAGTAGCAACTAATGAAAAACTGTTTTTT
TRBV25-1	-	TRBD2	TRBJ2-3	CASSESVAGGGADTQYF	TGTGCCAGCAGTGAATCGGTAGCGGGAGGTGGTGCGGATACGCAGTATTTT
TRBV10-1	few	TRBD1	TRBJ1-1	CASSESFAGTGAAFF	TGCGCCAGCAGTGAGTCTTTCGCAGGAACAGGGGCAGCTTTCTTT
TRBV27	few	-	TRBJ1-1	CASASGWGTEAFF	TGTGCCAGCGCGTCGGGGTGGGGCACTGAAGCTTTCTTT
TRBV7-2	-	-	TRBJ2-1	CASVGLSSYNEQFF	TGTGCCAGCGTTGGGTTGAGCTCCTACAATGAGCAGTTCTTC
TRBV18	-	TRBD1	TRBJ2-7	CASSVYRGYEQYF	TGTGCCAGCTCAGTATACAGGGGATACGAGCAGTACTTC
TRBV5-1	few	-	TRBJ1-5	CASSSTWDQPQHF	TGCGCCAGCAGCTCTACATGGGATCAGCCCCAGCATTTT
TRBV7-7	few	-	TRBJ2-1	CASSLGVGGDEQFF	TGTGCCAGCAGCTTAGGGGTGGGGGGCGATGAGCAGTTCTTC
TRBV7-3	-	-	TRBJ2-2	CASSLTGAVGELFF	TGTGCCAGCAGCTTGACGGGAGCGGTCGGGGAGCTGTTTTTT
TRBV10-3	-	TRBD2	TRBJ2-7	CAISERFHRGNASGILAYEQYF	TGTGCCATCAGTGAGCGGTTCCATCGCGGAAACGCTAGCGGTATTCTAGCCTACGAGCAGTACTTC
TRBV18	once	-	TRBJ1-4	CASSAGTKTEKLFF	TGTGCCAGCTCGGCGGGTACAAAGACTGAAAAACTGTTTTTT
TRBV30	few	TRBD2	TRBJ2-7	CAWSVRGLAGVYEQYF	TGTGCCTGGAGTGTACGAGGACTAGCGGGAGTATACGAGCAGTACTTC
TRBV6-2/TRBV6-3	few	TRBD2	TRBJ2-1	CASSYDRTSGRSEQFF	TGTGCCAGCAGTTACGACAGAACTAGCGGGAGGAGTGAGCAGTTCTTC
TRBV15	-	TRBD2	TRBJ2-7	CATSRDRLAGAAEQYF	TGTGCCACCAGCAGAGATAGACTAGCGGGAGCGGCCGAGCAGTACTTC
TRBV18	-	-	TRBJ2-3	CASSPPATGTDTQYF	TGTGCCAGCTCACCGCCCGCCACGGGCACAGATACGCAGTATTTT
TRBV12-3/TRBV12-4	few	TRBD1	TRBJ2-5	CASTSGTEYQETQYF	TGTGCCAGCACCTCCGGGACAGAATACCAAGAGACCCAGTACTTC
TRBV25-1	few	TRBD2	TRBJ2-5	CASSELRVGGREETQYF	TGTGCCAGCAGTGAATTAAGGGTAGGCGGGAGGGAAGAGACCCAGTACTTC
TRBV6-5	-	-	TRBJ2-4	CASSYTGQKNIQYF	TGTGCCAGCAGTTACACAGGGCAGAAAAACATTCAGTACTTC
TRBV7-2	few	TRBD1	TRBJ2-1	CASSSYRGSEQFF	TGTGCCAGCAGTTCATACAGGGGGTCTGAGCAGTTCTTC
TRBV20-1	few	TRBD2	TRBJ2-1	CSAMGGEAHNEQFF	TGCAGTGCCATGGGGGGGGAGGCTCACAATGAGCAGTTCTTC
TRBV19	few	TRBD2	TRBJ2-1	CASAGGPGNEQFF	TGTGCCAGTGCGGGAGGGCCGGGAAATGAGCAGTTCTTC
TRBV6-2/TRBV6-3	few	TRBD2	TRBJ2-1	CASSKTGTSGRESNEQFF	TGTGCCAGCAGTAAAACCGGGACTAGCGGGAGGGAGAGCAATGAGCAGTTCTTC
TRBV15	few	TRBD2	TRBJ2-3	CATSGLAGAYTDTQYF	TGTGCCACCAGCGGACTAGCGGGCGCTTACACAGATACGCAGTATTTT
TRBV20-1	few	TRBD2	TRBJ2-1	CSARASGRHWDEQFF	TGCAGTGCTAGAGCTAGCGGGAGACATTGGGATGAGCAGTTCTTC
TRBV27	-	-	TRBJ2-2	CASSPGTPYGELFF	TGTGCCAGCTCACCCGGGACTCCATACGGGGAGCTGTTTTTT
TRBV12-3/TRBV12-4	-	-	TRBJ2-4	CASSPQGGLAKNIQYF	TGTGCCAGCAGTCCCCAGGGGGGTCTAGCCAAAAACATTCAGTACTTC
TRBV11-2	few	TRBD2	TRBJ2-2	CASSSTSPGELFF	TGTGCCAGCAGCTCGACTAGCCCCGGGGAGCTGTTTTTT
TRBV9	-	-	TRBJ2-3	CASSVSTDTQYF	TGTGCCAGCAGCGTGAGCACAGATACGCAGTATTTT
TRBV7-9	-	-	TRBJ1-1	CASSLAFMNTEAFF	TGTGCCAGCAGCTTGGCATTTATGAACACTGAAGCTTTCTTT
TRBV12-3/TRBV12-4	few	TRBD1	TRBJ1-3	CASSLGDRVGGNTIYF	TGTGCCAGCAGTTTAGGGGACAGGGTTGGGGGAAACACCATATATTTT
TRBV12-3/TRBV12-4	-	-	TRBJ2-2	CASSLAQTTGELFF	TGTGCCAGCAGTTTAGCCCAGACTACCGGGGAGCTGTTTTTT